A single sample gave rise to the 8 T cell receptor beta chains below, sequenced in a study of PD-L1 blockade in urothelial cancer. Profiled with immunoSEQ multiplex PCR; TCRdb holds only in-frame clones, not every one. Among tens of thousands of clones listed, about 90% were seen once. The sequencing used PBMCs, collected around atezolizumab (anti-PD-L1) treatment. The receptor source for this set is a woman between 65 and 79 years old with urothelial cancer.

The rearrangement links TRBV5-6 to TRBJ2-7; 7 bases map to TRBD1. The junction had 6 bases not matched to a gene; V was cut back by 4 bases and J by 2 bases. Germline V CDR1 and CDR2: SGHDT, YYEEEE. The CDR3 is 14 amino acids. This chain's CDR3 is CASSVGQGAYEQYF. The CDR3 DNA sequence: TGTGCCAGCAGCGTCGGGCAGGGGGCCTACGAGCAGTACTTC.

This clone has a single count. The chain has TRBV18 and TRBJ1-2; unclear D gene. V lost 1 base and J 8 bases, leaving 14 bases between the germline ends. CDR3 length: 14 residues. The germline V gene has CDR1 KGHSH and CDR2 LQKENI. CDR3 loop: CASSPLRSAVGYTF. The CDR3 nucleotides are TGTGCCAGCTCACCACTTAGGTCAGCGGTAGGCTACACCTTC.

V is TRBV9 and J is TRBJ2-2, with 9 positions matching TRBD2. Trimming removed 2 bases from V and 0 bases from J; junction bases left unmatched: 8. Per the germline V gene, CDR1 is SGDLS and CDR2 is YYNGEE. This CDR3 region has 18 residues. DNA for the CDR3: TGTGCCAGCAGCGTCGGTAGCGGGGGAGTCGCGAACACCGGGGAGCTGTTTTTT. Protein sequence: CASSVGSGGVANTGELFF. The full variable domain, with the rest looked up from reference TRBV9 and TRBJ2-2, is DSGVTQTPKHLITATGQRVTLRCSPRSGDLSVYWYQQSLDQGLQFLIQYYNGEERAKGNILERFSAQQFPDLHSELNLSSLELGDSALYFCASSVGSGGVANTGELFFGEGSRLTVL.

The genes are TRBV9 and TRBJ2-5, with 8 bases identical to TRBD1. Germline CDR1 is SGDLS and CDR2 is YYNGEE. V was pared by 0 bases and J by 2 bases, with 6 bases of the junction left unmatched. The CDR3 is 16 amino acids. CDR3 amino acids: CASSVATGGKQETQYF. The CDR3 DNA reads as TGTGCCAGCAGCGTAGCCACAGGGGGGAAACAAGAGACCCAGTACTTC. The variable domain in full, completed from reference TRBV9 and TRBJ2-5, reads DSGVTQTPKHLITATGQRVTLRCSPRSGDLSVYWYQQSLDQGLQFLIQYYNGEERAKGNILERFSAQQFPDLHSELNLSSLELGDSALYFCASSVATGGKQETQYFGPGTRLLVL.

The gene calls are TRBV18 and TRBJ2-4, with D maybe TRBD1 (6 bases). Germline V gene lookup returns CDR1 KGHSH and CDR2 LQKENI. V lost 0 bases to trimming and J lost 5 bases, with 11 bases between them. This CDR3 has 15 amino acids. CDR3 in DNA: TGTGCCAGCTCACCACCGAACCAGGGGCAAAACATTCAGTACTTC. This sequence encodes CASSPPNQGQNIQYF.

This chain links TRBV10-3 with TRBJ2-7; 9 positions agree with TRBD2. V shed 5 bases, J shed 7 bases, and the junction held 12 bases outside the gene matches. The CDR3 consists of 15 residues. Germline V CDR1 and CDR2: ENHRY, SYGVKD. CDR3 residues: CAISSGTSRGGEQYF. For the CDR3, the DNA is TGTGCCATCAGTTCGGGGACTAGCCGGGGGGGAGAGCAGTACTTC.

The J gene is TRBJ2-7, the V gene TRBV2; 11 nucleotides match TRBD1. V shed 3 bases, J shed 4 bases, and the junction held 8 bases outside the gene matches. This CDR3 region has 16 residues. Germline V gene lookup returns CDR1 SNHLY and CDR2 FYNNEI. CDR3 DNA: TGTGCCAGCAGTGATTGGGCGGGGACAGGGGGATACGAGCAGTACTTC. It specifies CASSDWAGTGGYEQYF.

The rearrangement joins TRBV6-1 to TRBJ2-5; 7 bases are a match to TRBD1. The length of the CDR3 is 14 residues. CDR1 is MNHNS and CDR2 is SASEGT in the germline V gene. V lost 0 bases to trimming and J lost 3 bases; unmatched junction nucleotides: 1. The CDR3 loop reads CASSEATGKETQYF. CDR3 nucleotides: TGTGCCAGCAGTGAAGCGACAGGGAAAGAGACCCAGTACTTC.